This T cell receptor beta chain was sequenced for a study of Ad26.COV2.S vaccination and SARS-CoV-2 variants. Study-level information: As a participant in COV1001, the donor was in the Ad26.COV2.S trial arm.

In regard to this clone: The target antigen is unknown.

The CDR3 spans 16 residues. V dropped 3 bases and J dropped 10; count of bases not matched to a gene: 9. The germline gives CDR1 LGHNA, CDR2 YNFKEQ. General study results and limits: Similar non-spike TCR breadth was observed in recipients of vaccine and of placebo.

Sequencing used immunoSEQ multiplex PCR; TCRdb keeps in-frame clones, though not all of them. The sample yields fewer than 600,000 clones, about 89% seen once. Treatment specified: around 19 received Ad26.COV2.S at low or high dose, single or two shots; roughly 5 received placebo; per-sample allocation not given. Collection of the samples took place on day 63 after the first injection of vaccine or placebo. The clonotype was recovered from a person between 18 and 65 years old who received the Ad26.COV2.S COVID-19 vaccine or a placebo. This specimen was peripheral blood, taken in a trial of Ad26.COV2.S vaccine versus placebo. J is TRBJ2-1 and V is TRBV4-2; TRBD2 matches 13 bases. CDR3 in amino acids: CASSQEKGLAGREQFF. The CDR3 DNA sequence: TGTGCCAGCAGCCAGGAAAAGGGACTAGCGGGACGCGAGCAGTTCTTC.